This note documents a single TCR beta chain sequence. As handled by the study authors: Reference gene primer amplification in the assay estimated nucleated cell counts. TCRdb's copy holds only in-frame clones and misses some; the assay was immunoSEQ multiplex PCR. The D gene and trimming were derived from the DNA, and the V and J assignments and clone size from that table. The table includes 75,000 or so clones, approximately 82% detected once. The sample belongs to a study of blood T cell repertoires in COVID-19. On the study more broadly: Both acute and convalescent COVID-19 samples were obtained from the United States, Italy and Spain. From T cells, B-cell-depleted T cells, or PBMCs came the material, which was cDNA or gDNA.

The CDR3 covers 15 residues. Germline V lookup: CDR1 LNHDA, CDR2 SQIVND (reference sequence). The V gene lost 4 bases and the J gene lost 3 bases, with 15 bases spanning the gap. The sequencing input was peripheral blood. The chain has TRBV19 and TRBJ2-5; possible D gene TRBD1, 6 bases. This TCR derives from a woman in her seventies with acute or convalescent COVID-19. Here the CDR3 reads CASSRQVAGEETQYF. CDR3 sequence (DNA): TGTGCCAGTAGTAGACAGGTCGCTGGGGAAGAGACCCAGTACTTC.